Included here is one T cell receptor beta chain sequence, with context. Its antigen is still unknown. Method: immunoSEQ multiplex PCR; TCRdb's copy keeps in-frame clones and lacks some. The repertoire consists of more than 110,000 clones, with roughly 92% occurring once and the leading ten covering 3.5% to 4.5%. The CDR3 is 13 residues long. In germline, CDR1 is MNHEY, CDR2 SVGAGI. V lost 8 bases to trimming and J lost 4 bases; unmatched junction nucleotides: 6. This record belongs to a study of T cell responses to AZD1222 COVID-19 vaccine. Study results and limitations: Across the whole spike, CD4 TCRs peaked at regions 160-218 and 743-854. Reportedly, close to half of spike-specific TCRs are directed against unmutated variant regions. White British people made up most donors, females outnumbered males, and clonal diversity was possibly underestimated.

This chain joins TRBV6-5 and TRBJ2-7; 9 bases map to TRBD2. This clonotype was sampled from an adult in good health. Sequences were derived from peripheral blood, sampled on day 0 of AZD1222 vaccination. The chain's CDR3 is CASAASGTYEQYF. In DNA form, the CDR3 reads TGTGCCAGCGCAGCTAGCGGGACTTACGAGCAGTACTTC.